This TCR beta chain is drawn from a study of cytomegalovirus exposure and HLA in healthy donors. Notes on the study in general: Within a later analysis, the majority of CMV-associated TCR beta chains appeared HLA-restricted.

Trimming at V came to 0 bases and at J to 7 bases, leaving 15 bases not matched to a gene. CDR3 length: 19 amino acids. CDR1 LNHNV and CDR2 YYDKDF come from the germline V gene (reference sequence). A multiplex PCR was run with 60 Vbeta primers and 13 Jbeta primers. Clones were read by immunoSEQ multiplex PCR, and TCRdb kept only the in-frame ones, dropping some. The sample shows under 200,000 clones, roughly 85% of them seen only once. Concerning this clone itself: Its antigen remains unknown.

When sampled, the donors appeared nominally healthy, though they likely had unrecorded immune exposures. The genes are TRBV15 and TRBJ1-4; 9 nucleotides align to TRBD1. The receptor was isolated from a woman between 50 and 59 years old in good health and CMV-seronegative. The sample taken for sequencing was PBMCs. CDR3 protein: CATSRDPTTNRGRGEKLFF. As DNA, the CDR3 is TGTGCCACCAGCAGAGACCCAACCACAAACAGGGGGCGAGGTGAAAAACTGTTTTTT.